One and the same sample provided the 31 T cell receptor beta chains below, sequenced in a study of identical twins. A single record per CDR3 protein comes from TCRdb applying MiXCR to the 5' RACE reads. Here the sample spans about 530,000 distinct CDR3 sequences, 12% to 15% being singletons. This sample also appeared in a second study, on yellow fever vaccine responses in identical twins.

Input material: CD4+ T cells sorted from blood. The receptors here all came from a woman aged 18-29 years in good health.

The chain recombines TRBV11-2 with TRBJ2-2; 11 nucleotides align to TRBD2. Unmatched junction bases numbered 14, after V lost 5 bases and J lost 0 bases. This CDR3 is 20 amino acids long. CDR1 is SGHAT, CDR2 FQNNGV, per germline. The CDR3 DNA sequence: TGTGCCAGCAGCATACTCTTGGGATTACTAGCGGGGGCGAACACCGGGGAGCTGTTTTTT. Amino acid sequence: CASSILLGLLAGANTGELFF.

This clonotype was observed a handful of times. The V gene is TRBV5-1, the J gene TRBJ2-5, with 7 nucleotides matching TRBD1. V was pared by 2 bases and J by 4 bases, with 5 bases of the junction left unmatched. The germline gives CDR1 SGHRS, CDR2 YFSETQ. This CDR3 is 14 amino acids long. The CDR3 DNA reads TGCGCCAGCAGCTTTCCCCGGGACAGAGAGACCCAGTACTTC. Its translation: CASSFPRDRETQYF.

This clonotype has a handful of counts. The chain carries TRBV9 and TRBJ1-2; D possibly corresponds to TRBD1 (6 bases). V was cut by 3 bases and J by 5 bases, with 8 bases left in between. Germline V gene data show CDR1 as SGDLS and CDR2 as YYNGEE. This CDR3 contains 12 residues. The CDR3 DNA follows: TGTGCCAGCAGCGGGGGGACATATGGCTACACCTTC. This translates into CASSGGTYGYTF.

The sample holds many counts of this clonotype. CDR3 nucleotide sequence: TGTGCCAGCAGCTTAGTGGGAGGCCCTAGCCCAGATACGCAGTATTTT. The encoded protein is CASSLVGGPSPDTQYF. This chain links TRBV7-8 with TRBJ2-3, with D maybe TRBD2 (6 bases). Germline V gene data show CDR1 as SGHVS and CDR2 as FQNEAQ. The CDR3 is 16 residues long. Between the trimmed V and J ends, which lost 1 base and 4 bases, there was a span of 15 bases.

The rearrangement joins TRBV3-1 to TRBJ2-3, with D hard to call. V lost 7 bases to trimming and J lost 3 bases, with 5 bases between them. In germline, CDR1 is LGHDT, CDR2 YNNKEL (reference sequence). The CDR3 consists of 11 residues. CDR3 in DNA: TGTGCCAGCAAGGCGACAGATACGCAGTATTTT. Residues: CASKATDTQYF.

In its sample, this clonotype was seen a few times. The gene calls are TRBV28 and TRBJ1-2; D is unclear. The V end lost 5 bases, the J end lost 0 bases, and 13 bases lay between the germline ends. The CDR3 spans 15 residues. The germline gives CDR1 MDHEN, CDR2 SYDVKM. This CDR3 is CASSDPGRTNYGYTF. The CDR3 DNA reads TGTGCCAGCAGTGACCCCGGGAGAACTAACTATGGCTACACCTTC.

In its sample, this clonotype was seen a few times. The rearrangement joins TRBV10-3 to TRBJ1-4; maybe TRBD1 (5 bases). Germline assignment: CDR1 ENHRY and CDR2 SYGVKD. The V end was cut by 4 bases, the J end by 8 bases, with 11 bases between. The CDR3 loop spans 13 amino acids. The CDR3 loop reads CAISGDAGEKLFF. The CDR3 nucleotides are TGTGCCATCAGTGGAGACGCAGGGGAAAAACTGTTTTTT.

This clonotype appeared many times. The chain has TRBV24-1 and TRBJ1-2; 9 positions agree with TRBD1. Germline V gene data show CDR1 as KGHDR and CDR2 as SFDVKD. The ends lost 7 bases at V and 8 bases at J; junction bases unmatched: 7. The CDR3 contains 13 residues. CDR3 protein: CATSDRDRDGYTF. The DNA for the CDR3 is TGTGCCACCAGCGACCGGGACAGGGACGGCTACACCTTC.

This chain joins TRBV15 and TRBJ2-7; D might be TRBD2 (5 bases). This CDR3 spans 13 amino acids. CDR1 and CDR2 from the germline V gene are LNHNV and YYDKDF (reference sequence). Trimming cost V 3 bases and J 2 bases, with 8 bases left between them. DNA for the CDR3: TGTGCCACCAGCAGGGACTTCCCCTACGAGCAGTACTTC. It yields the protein CATSRDFPYEQYF.

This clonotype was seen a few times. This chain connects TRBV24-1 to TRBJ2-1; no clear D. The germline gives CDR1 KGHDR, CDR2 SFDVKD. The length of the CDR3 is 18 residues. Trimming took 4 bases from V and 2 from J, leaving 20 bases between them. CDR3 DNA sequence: TGTGCCACCAGTGACACCCGTCTGAGATCCCCGCCCTACAATGAGCAGTTCTTC. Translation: CATSDTRLRSPPYNEQFF.

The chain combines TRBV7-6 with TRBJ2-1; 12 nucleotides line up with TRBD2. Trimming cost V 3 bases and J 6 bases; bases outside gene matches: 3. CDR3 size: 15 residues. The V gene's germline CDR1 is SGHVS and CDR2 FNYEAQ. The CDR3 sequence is CASSFTSGGRNEQFF. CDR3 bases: TGTGCCAGCAGCTTTACTAGCGGGGGGCGCAATGAGCAGTTCTTC.

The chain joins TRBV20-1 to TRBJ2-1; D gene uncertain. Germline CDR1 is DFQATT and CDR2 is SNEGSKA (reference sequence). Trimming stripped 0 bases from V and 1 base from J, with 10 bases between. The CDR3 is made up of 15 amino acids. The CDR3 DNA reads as TGCAGTGCTAGAGATGCCGCTGCGTCCTACAATGAGCAGTTCTTC. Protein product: CSARDAAASYNEQFF.

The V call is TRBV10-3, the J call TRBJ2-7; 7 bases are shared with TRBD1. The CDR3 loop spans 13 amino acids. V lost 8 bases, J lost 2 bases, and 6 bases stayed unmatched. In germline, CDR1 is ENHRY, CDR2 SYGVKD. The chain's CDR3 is CAIAPGQTYEQYV. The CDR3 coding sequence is TGTGCCATCGCGCCGGGACAGACCTACGAGCAGTACGTC.

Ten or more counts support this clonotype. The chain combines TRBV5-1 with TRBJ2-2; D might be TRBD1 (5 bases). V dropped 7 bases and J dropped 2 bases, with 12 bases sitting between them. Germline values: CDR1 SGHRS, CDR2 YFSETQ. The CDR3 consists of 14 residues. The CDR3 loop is CASAREVNTGELFF. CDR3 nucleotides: TGCGCCAGCGCCAGGGAAGTAAACACCGGGGAGCTGTTTTTT.

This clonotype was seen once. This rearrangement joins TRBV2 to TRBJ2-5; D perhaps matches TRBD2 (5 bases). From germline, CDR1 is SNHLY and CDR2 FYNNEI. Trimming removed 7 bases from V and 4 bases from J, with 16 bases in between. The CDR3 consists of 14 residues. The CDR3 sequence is CASNPDGSGETQYF. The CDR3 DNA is TGTGCCAGCAATCCCGATGGGAGCGGAGAGACCCAGTACTTC.

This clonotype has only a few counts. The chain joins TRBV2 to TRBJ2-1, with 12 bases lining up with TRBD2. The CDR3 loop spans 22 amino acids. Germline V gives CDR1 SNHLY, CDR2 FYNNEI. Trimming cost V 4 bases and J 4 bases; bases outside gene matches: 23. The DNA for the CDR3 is TGTGCCAGCAGTGGATTATTTAGGGTGGTGTCGGGGACTAGCGGGCAATACAATGAGCAGTTCTTC. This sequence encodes CASSGLFRVVSGTSGQYNEQFF.

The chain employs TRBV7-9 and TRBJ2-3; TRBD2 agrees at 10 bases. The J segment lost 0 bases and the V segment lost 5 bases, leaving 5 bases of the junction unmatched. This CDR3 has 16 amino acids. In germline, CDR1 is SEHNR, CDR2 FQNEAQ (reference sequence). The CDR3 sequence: CASSTQRGGSTDTQYF. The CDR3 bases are TGTGCCAGCAGCACGCAGCGGGGGGGGAGCACAGATACGCAGTATTTT.

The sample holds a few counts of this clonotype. CDR3 residues: CASAREPYTDTQYF. DNA of the CDR3: TGCGCCAGCGCCCGGGAGCCATACACAGATACGCAGTATTTT. The chain joins TRBV10-2 to TRBJ2-3; possibly TRBD2 for D (6 bases). The germline V and J ends were trimmed by 8 bases and 2 bases, with 14 bases remaining between them. CDR1 WSHSY and CDR2 SAAADI come from the germline V gene. The CDR3 has 14 residues.

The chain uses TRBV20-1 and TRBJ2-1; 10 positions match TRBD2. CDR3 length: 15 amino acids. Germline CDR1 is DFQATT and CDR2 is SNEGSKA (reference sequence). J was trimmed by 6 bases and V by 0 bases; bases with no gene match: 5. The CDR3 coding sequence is TGCAGTGCTAGAGATTTAGCTAGCGGGAGCAATGAGCAGTTCTTC. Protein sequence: CSARDLASGSNEQFF.

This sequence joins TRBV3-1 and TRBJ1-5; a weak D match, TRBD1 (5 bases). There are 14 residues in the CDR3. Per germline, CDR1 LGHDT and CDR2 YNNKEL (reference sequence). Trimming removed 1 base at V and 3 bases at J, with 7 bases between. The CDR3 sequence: CASSQGTTNQPQHF. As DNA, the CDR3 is TGTGCCAGCAGCCAAGGGACAACCAATCAGCCCCAGCATTTT.

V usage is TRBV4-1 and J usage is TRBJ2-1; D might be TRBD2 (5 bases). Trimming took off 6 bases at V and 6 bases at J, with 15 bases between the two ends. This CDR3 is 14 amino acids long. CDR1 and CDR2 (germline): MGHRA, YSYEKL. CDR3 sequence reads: CASSGLAGTNEQFF. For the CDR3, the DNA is TGCGCCAGCAGTGGGCTAGCAGGAACCAATGAGCAGTTCTTC.

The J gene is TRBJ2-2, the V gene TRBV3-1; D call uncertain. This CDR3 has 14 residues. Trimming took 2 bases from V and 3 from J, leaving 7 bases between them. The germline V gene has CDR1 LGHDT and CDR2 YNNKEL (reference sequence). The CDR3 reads CASSQNGYTGELFF. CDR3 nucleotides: TGTGCCAGCAGCCAAAACGGGTACACCGGGGAGCTGTTTTTT.

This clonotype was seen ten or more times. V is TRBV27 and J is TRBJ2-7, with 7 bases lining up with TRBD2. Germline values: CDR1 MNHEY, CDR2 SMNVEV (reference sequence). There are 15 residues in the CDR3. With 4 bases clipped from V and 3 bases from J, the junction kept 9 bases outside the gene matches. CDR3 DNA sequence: TGTGCCAGCAGTTATTCAGGACTAGTGATCTACGAGCAGTACTTC. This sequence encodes CASSYSGLVIYEQYF.

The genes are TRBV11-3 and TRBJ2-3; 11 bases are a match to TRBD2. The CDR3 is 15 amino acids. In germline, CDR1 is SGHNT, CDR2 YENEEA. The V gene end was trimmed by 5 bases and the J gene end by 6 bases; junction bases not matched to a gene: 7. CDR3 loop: CASSITSGSLDTQYF. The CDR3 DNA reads TGTGCCAGCAGCATAACTAGCGGGAGTTTGGATACGCAGTATTTT. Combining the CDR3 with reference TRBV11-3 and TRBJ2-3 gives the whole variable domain EAGVVQSPRYKIIEKKQPVAFWCNPISGHNTLYWYLQNLGQGPELLIRYENEEAVDDSQLPKDRFSAERLKGVDSTLKIQPAELGDSAVYLCASSITSGSLDTQYFGPGTRLTVL.

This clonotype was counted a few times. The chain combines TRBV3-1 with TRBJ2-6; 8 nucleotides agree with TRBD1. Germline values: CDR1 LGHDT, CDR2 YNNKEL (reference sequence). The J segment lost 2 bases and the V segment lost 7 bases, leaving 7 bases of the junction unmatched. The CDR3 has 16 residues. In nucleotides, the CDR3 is TGTGCCAGCACCAGGACAGGGCTTACTGGGGCCAACGTCCTGACTTTC. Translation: CASTRTGLTGANVLTF.

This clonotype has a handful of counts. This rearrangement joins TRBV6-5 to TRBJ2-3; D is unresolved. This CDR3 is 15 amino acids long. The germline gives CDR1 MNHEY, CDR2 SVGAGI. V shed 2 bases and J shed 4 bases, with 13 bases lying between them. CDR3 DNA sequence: TGTGCCAGCAGTTACGGCCTCGCCCCACCAGATACGCAGTATTTT. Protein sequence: CASSYGLAPPDTQYF.

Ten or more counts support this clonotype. The CDR3, as DNA: TGTGCCAGCAGGAGCGGGACAGGGTCCTACAATGAGCAGTTCTTC. It codes for CASRSGTGSYNEQFF. The rearrangement links TRBV12-3 or TRBV12-4 to TRBJ2-1, with 9 bases identical to TRBD1. The CDR3 runs to 15 residues. V gave up 6 bases and J gave up 1 base; unmatched junction bases: 4.

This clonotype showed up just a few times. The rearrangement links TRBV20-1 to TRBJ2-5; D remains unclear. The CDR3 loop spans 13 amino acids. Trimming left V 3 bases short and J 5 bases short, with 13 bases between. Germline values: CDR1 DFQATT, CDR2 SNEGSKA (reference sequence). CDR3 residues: CSASLPGGETQYF. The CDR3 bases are TGCAGTGCTAGCCTCCCCGGCGGCGAGACCCAGTACTTC.

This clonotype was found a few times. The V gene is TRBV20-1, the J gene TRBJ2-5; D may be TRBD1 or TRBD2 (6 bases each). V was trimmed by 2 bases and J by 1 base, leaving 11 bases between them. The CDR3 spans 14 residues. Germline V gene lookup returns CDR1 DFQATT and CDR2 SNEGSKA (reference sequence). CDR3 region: CSARPGAAQETQYF. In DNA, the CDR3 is TGCAGTGCTAGACCGGGGGCCGCCCAAGAGACCCAGTACTTC.

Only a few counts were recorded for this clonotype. CDR3 nucleotides: TGTGCCAGCAGCTTACCCGGACTAGCGGTTTCCTACAATGAGCAGTTCTTC. Translation: CASSLPGLAVSYNEQFF. The gene calls are TRBV11-3 and TRBJ2-1; 10 bases are a match to TRBD2. Germline V gene sequence: CDR1 SGHNT, CDR2 YENEEA. This CDR3 has 17 residues. Trimming cost V 2 bases and J 1 base; bases outside gene matches: 5.

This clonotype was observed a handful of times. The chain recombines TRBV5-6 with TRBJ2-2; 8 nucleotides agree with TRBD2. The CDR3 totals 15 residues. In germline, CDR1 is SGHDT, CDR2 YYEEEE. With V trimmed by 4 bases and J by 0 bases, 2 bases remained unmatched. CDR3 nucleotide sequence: TGTGCCAGCAGCGAGGGACTAGCGAACACCGGGGAGCTGTTTTTT. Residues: CASSEGLANTGELFF.